These 10 T cell receptor beta chains were all obtained from the same sample, sequenced in a study of blood T cells in healthy people across ages. Through a sample-barcoded 5' primer and a J-beta primer mix, a second PCR was run for roughly 6 to 11 cycles. In TCRdb, the 5' RACE reads were re-called with MiXCR into one record per CDR3 protein. In the table there are 800,000 to 950,000 distinct CDR3 sequences, roughly 50% of which are singletons. Sequenced: blood. Receptors were obtained from a man in his thirties or forties in good health.

The V call is TRBV19, the J call TRBJ1-5; D gene unclear. With 6 bases removed from V and 0 bases from J, the gap between germline ends came to 12 bases. This CDR3 has 15 residues. Germline V gene data show CDR1 as LNHDA and CDR2 as SQIVND (reference sequence). The CDR3 here is CASSQTPLSNQPQHF. The CDR3 DNA reads TGTGCCAGTAGCCAGACCCCGCTTAGCAATCAGCCCCAGCATTTT.

This clonotype was observed a handful of times. CDR3: CASSSEQFF. CDR3 in DNA: TGTGCCAGCAGCAGCGAGCAGTTCTTC. V is TRBV7-9 and J is TRBJ2-1; D is undetermined. CDR1 SEHNR and CDR2 FQNEAQ come from the germline V gene (reference sequence). This CDR3 has 9 amino acids. Trimming took 5 bases from V and 10 from J, leaving 3 bases between them.

V is TRBV20-1 and J is TRBJ2-1, with 8 positions matching TRBD2. The CDR3 contains 15 residues. The V and J ends lost 1 base and 4 bases, in that order; junction bases with no gene match: 6. Germline V lookup: CDR1 DFQATT, CDR2 SNEGSKA (reference sequence). The CDR3 nucleotides are TGCAGTGCTAGAGTGGACGGGGGGGCTTACAATGAGCAGTTCTTC. It is translated as CSARVDGGAYNEQFF.

This rearrangement joins TRBV11-2 to TRBJ2-5; D gene unclear. The J call is uncertain, as TRBJ2-7 better fits the DNA end. CDR3 length equals 16 residues. The germline gives CDR1 SGHAT, CDR2 FQNNGV. The CDR3 sequence is CASSLDIGARNYEQYF. The CDR3 DNA reads as TGTGCCAGCAGCTTAGACATCGGAGCCAGAAACTACGAGCAGTACTTC.

V gene TRBV7-2 combines with J gene TRBJ2-7; TRBD2 matches 9 bases. V shed 1 base and J 1 base; nucleotides not matched to a gene: 11. The CDR3 spans 18 residues. The germline V gene encodes CDR1 SGHTA and CDR2 FQGNSA. The CDR3 is CASSLVVLAGTSSYEQYF. Here the CDR3 DNA reads TGTGCCAGCAGCTTAGTAGTCCTAGCGGGGACCTCTTCCTACGAGCAGTACTTC.

This chain links TRBV2 with TRBJ2-7; TRBD2 matches 9 bases. This CDR3 has 13 amino acids. Germline CDR1 and CDR2: SNHLY and FYNNEI. V shed 5 bases, J shed 4 bases, and the junction held 3 bases outside the gene matches. CDR3 loop: CASSWTSVYEQYF. CDR3 in DNA: TGTGCCAGCAGTTGGACTAGCGTTTACGAGCAGTACTTC.

The V and J genes are TRBV28 and TRBJ1-5; possibly TRBD1 for D (6 bases). V was trimmed by 3 bases and J by 7 bases, leaving 16 bases between them. Germline CDR1 is MDHEN and CDR2 is SYDVKM. The CDR3 covers 15 residues. Here the CDR3 DNA reads TGTGCCAGCAGTTTGCCGGGGGCTGGAGGGCAGCCCCAGCATTTT. It is translated as CASSLPGAGGQPQHF.

V is TRBV5-1 and J is TRBJ2-5, with no clear D. Germline V lookup: CDR1 SGHRS, CDR2 YFSETQ. Trimming removed 0 bases from V and 5 bases from J, with 14 bases in between. This CDR3 has 15 residues. CDR3 DNA sequence: TGCGCCAGCAGCTTGGGCTGGGGATTACAGGAGACCCAGTACTTC. Its translation is CASSLGWGLQETQYF.

V and J are TRBV24-1 and TRBJ2-5; TRBD1 matches 7 bases. This CDR3 region has 15 residues. The J segment lost 1 base and the V segment lost 4 bases, leaving 5 bases of the junction unmatched. CDR1 and CDR2 (germline): KGHDR, SFDVKD. This chain's CDR3 is CATSDLTGTQETQYF. In DNA, the CDR3 is TGTGCCACCAGTGACCTGACAGGGACCCAAGAGACCCAGTACTTC.

This clonotype has more than one count but fewer than ten. The chain joins TRBV25-1 to TRBJ1-4; D is undetermined. This CDR3 spans 15 amino acids. The ends were cut back, 5 bases at V and 7 bases at J, with 17 bases in the middle. Germline assignment: CDR1 MGHDK and CDR2 SYGVNS. The CDR3 nucleotides are TGTGCCAGCAGTTCCGTCTCCCGGGAGGTTGAAAAACTGTTTTTT. This codes for CASSSVSREVEKLFF.